This T cell receptor beta chain was sequenced for a study of T cells in Graves' hyperthyroidism and ophthalmopathy (dated by TCRdb to the late 2010s). Background on the whole study: Peripheral blood samples were taken at initial diagnosis, before any treatment was given. To identify distinguishing TCR V-J signatures, a discovery cohort of around 100 patients was used, comprising 40 to 45 with Graves' ophthalmopathy and approximately 58 with stable Graves' hyperthyroidism. Prospective prediction of ophthalmopathy was tested in an independent validation cohort consisting of some 18 hyperthyroidism patients and approximately 16 patients who later progressed to ophthalmopathy. For training and testing, the approximately 97 patients in the discovery cohort were randomly divided in a 7:3 ratio. The study also compared thyroid tissue and blood T-cell repertoires from about 6 Graves' hyperthyroidism patients. After blood sampling, hyperthyroidism patients were treated with methimazole at a starting dose of 30 mg daily, and ophthalmopathy patients were treated with high-dose intravenous methylprednisolone. TCR Vbeta CDR3 sequencing of some 140 peripheral blood samples (under 45 ophthalmopathy, approximately 80 hyperthyroidism and roughly 17 progressor patients) is reported in the paper.

Amplification of TCR beta CDR3 regions was carried out from RNA transcripts. The TCR CDR3 was subjected to a first round of RT-PCR using the HTBI primer set and the Qiagen OneStep RT-PCR kit. The libraries were constructed in a second round of multiplex PCR and then size-selected and purified. The libraries were sequenced on an Illumina HiSeq2000 using paired-end 100 bp reads. On the authors' methods: SOAPnuke was used to process the raw data, with reads discarded if the reads contained adapters or uncalled bases, had a mean Phred below 15, or lacked an exact constant-primer or identifier match. High-quality paired reads were merged using COPE v1.2.5, and each unique nucleotide sequence was defined as a clonotype. Clonotypes were aligned to IMGT TRBV, TRBD and TRBJ reference segments using MiTCR v1.1. Analysis was restricted to V-J combinations with a frequency above 0.0001, which covered roughly 99% of repertoires. A TCS score was defined as the ratio of F50 (clonal expansion) to E x V (chaos), with BLOSUM62-based TCRdist applied between CDR3 peptides within each V-J. Welch's t-statistics and random forest reduced fewer than 550 V-J features to 13, which were used in a naive Bayes classifier (R e1071). TCRdb ran its own pipeline on the public reads, namely fastp trimming at Q25 and MiXCR clone calling, and kept in-frame beta chains. Identical CDR3 protein sequences are pooled into one entry, listed with their most common genes and DNA. Clone size and V and J calls follow TCRdb, not the original study. This sample is represented by about 130,000 distinct CDR3 sequences; roughly 23% of them were singletons. More than 65% of the sample goes to the ten largest clones.

This clonotype occurred many times. Its antigen remains undetermined. Per-base quality was not reported, and no clone a single base away is much larger than it. Hyperthyroidism patients were aged 18 to 65 years and newly diagnosed, with disease duration of less than 2 months. Patients with uncontrolled infections, other autoimmune diseases, pregnancy or lactation were excluded. Diagnoses were established on the basis of clinical symptoms, serum thyroxine and TRAb, thyroid ultrasound, and orbital computed tomography. Blood from progressor patients was collected at the time of first diagnosis with hyperthyroidism, before any ophthalmopathy symptoms had appeared. Ficoll-Paque density gradient centrifugation was used to isolate PBMCs from approximately 10 ml of fresh peripheral blood. Progressor patients were defined as those initially diagnosed with Graves' hyperthyroidism in whom ophthalmopathy developed during follow-up. Trizol reagent was used to extract total RNA, and RNA quality was then checked on an Agilent 2100 Bioanalyzer.

What the authors observed across the whole study: No statistical method was used to set the sample size in advance, and investigators knew the group allocation. Ophthalmopathy was separated from stable hyperthyroidism by a 13 V-J signature model, with around 88% sensitivity and about 81% specificity obtained in cross-validation and 80%/75% obtained in testing. In validation, the model predicted progression to ophthalmopathy a median of around six months before onset, with roughly 71% sensitivity and 72.22% specificity. Most expanded thyroid clonotypes (frequency above 0.001) were also detected in blood, suggesting blood repertoires may reflect thyroid immune responses.

The junction shows trimming of 5 bases on V and 2 bases on J, and the gene matches do not reach 10 bases of it. CDR1 and CDR2 are read off the germline V gene as MDHEN and SYDVKM. Taken from cysteine to phenylalanine, the CDR3 has 16 residues. Just the 48-base CDR3 DNA is kept, in frame starting at base 1. Recombination linked TRBV28 to TRBJ2-3; TRBD2 aligns with 7 central bases. Sequencing input: blood. The source of this sequence is a woman aged 45-65 years with Graves' hyperthyroidism that later progressed to Graves' ophthalmopathy. The DNA is as follows: TGTGCCAGCAGTGTTCGGGGTAGCGGGCCCACAGATACGCAGTATTTT. Its protein product is CASSVRGSGPTDTQYF.